A selection of T cell receptor beta chains follows, all from one sample in a study of blood T cell repertoires in COVID-19. Assay used: immunoSEQ multiplex PCR; TCRdb lists only in-frame clones, some missing. The sample has around 470,000 clones, about 90% seen once. Sample: PBMCs or T cells enriched from blood (not recorded which). These receptors were obtained from a man aged 18 to 30 who had recovered from COVID-19. CDR3s include the opening cysteine and the closing phenylalanine or tryptophan. The D gene is left open where the match is weak. A row's size may be missing; if present it is once, few, many or a size class.

D	V	J	size	length	CDR3	DNA
.	TRBV7-9	TRBJ2-2	.	15	CASSTPGLNTGELFF	TGTGCCAGCAGCACGCCGGGACTGAACACCGGGGAGCTGTTTTTT
TRBD2	TRBV7-9	TRBJ2-5	once	15	CASSWKGLEKETQYF	TGTGCCAGCAGCTGGAAGGGACTAGAGAAAGAGACCCAGTACTTC
.	TRBV5-4	TRBJ1-1	.	14	CASSLARENTEAFF	TGTGCCAGCAGCTTGGCCAGGGAGAACACTGAAGCTTTCTTT
.	TRBV10-3	TRBJ1-5	.	16	CAISPSPADSGQPQHF	TGTGCCATCAGCCCCTCTCCCGCGGACAGTGGCCAGCCCCAGCATTTT
TRBD1	TRBV5-4	TRBJ1-2	.	14	CASSLRQGRNGYTF	TGTGCCAGCAGCTTGAGACAGGGGCGTAATGGCTACACCTTC
TRBD1	TRBV15	TRBJ2-4	.	21	CATSRVQLGEQGMRAKNIQYF	TGTGCCACCAGCAGAGTACAACTTGGGGAACAGGGGATGCGGGCCAAAAACATTCAGTACTTC
TRBD1	TRBV7-6	TRBJ1-1	.	17	CASSLAATGGRNTEAFF	TGTGCCAGCAGCTTAGCGGCAACAGGGGGTCGGAACACTGAAGCTTTCTTT
.	TRBV9	TRBJ2-7	.	14	CASSATGQTDEQYF	TGTGCCAGCAGCGCCACGGGACAAACCGACGAGCAGTACTTC
TRBD1	TRBV5-1	TRBJ1-2	.	15	CASSSRDRGDGGYTF	TGCGCCAGCAGCTCACGGGACAGGGGCGATGGTGGCTACACCTTC
TRBD1	TRBV6-2/TRBV6-3	TRBJ1-2	.	16	CASSITGASPNYGYTF	TGTGCCAGCAGTATAACAGGGGCTAGTCCTAACTATGGCTACACCTTC
.	TRBV19	TRBJ1-1	.	11	CASTPGTEAFF	TGTGCCAGTACCCCAGGTACTGAAGCTTTCTTT
.	TRBV4-1	TRBJ1-6	.	16	CASSLTSGAPNSPLHF	TGCGCCAGCAGCCTCACAAGTGGGGCGCCCAATTCACCCCTCCACTTT
TRBD1	TRBV28	TRBJ2-2	.	16	CASSYPGTARTGELFF	TGTGCCAGCAGTTACCCCGGGACAGCCAGAACCGGGGAGCTGTTTTTT
.	TRBV6-4	TRBJ2-1	.	13	CASSRTAFNEQFF	TGTGCCAGCAGTCGGACTGCCTTCAATGAGCAGTTCTTC
.	TRBV19	TRBJ1-1	.	13	CASSLTGNTEAFF	TGTGCCAGTAGCTTGACAGGTAACACTGAAGCTTTCTTT
.	TRBV10-2	TRBJ1-5	.	14	CASRLDRTNQPQHF	TGCGCCAGCAGGCTAGACAGGACCAATCAGCCCCAGCATTTT
.	TRBV28	TRBJ1-4	.	16	CASRTPGTNRNEKLFF	TGTGCCAGCAGAACACCCGGGACTAACCGTAATGAAAAACTGTTTTTT
.	TRBV19	TRBJ1-6	.	15	CASSQGTVSNSPLHF	TGTGCCAGTAGTCAGGGGACCGTCTCAAATTCACCCCTCCACTTT
.	TRBV10-3	TRBJ2-3	.	16	CAISVGVSPSTDTQYF	TGTGCCATCAGTGTCGGTGTTAGCCCTAGCACAGATACGCAGTATTTT
TRBD2	TRBV6-1	TRBJ2-1	.	17	CASSEAFGTSGRNEQFF	TGTGCCAGCAGTGAGGCCTTCGGGACTAGCGGGAGGAATGAGCAGTTCTTC
.	TRBV18	TRBJ1-1	.	12	CASSPTSTEAFF	TGTGCCAGCTCACCCACGAGCACTGAAGCTTTCTTT
TRBD1	TRBV7-6	TRBJ1-4	.	16	CASSLQLRQGREKLFF	TGTGCCAGCAGCCTGCAATTGAGACAGGGGAGGGAAAAACTGTTTTTT
.	TRBV28	TRBJ2-1	.	15	CASSLFFQGFHEQFF	TGTGCCAGCAGTCTCTTCTTCCAGGGGTTCCATGAGCAGTTCTTC
.	TRBV28	TRBJ1-5	.	13	CASSRRSGQPQHF	TGTGCCAGCAGCCGCAGGAGCGGGCAGCCCCAGCATTTT
TRBD1	TRBV5-4	TRBJ1-1	.	14	CASARDRAGTEAFF	TGTGCCAGCGCCAGGGACAGGGCGGGGACTGAAGCTTTCTTT
TRBD2	TRBV27	TRBJ2-1	.	18	CASSPSGLAGGPLDEQFF	TGTGCCAGCAGTCCAAGCGGACTAGCGGGAGGGCCTTTGGATGAGCAGTTCTTC
.	TRBV18	TRBJ1-2	.	15	CASSPMAGPNYGYTF	TGTGCCAGCTCACCAATGGCAGGCCCTAACTATGGCTACACCTTC
.	TRBV6-5	TRBJ1-3	.	15	CASSYDTGIGNTIYF	TGTGCCAGCAGTTACGATACAGGGATTGGAAACACCATATATTTT
TRBD1	TRBV9	TRBJ1-2	.	16	CASSVEGTVPNYGYTF	TGTGCCAGCAGCGTAGAGGGGACAGTCCCTAACTATGGCTACACCTTC
TRBD2	TRBV5-5	TRBJ2-1	.	17	CASSWGGGLAAFNEQFF	TGTGCCAGCAGCTGGGGGGGTGGTTTAGCGGCCTTTAATGAGCAGTTCTTC
TRBD1	TRBV11-2	TRBJ1-1	once	14	CASRRDRANTEAFF	TGTGCCAGCAGGAGGGACAGGGCGAACACTGAAGCTTTCTTT
TRBD2	TRBV5-6	TRBJ2-1	.	17	CASSYLLAGGNYNEQFF	TGTGCCAGCAGCTACTTGCTAGCGGGGGGAAACTACAATGAGCAGTTCTTC
TRBD2	TRBV5-1	TRBJ2-7	medium-sized	16	CASSSPRGGVSYEQYF	TGCGCCAGCAGCTCGCCAAGGGGAGGGGTCTCCTACGAGCAGTACTTC
.	TRBV29-1	TRBJ2-1	.	14	CSVEDLGAGYVGFF	TGCAGCGTTGAAGATCTAGGGGCGGGATACGTCGGGTTCTTC
.	TRBV6-1	TRBJ1-1	.	15	CASSEWQTGNTEAFF	TGTGCCAGCAGTGAATGGCAAACAGGGAACACTGAAGCTTTCTTT
TRBD1	TRBV5-4	TRBJ1-2	.	14	CASREGAGGYGYTF	TGTGCCAGCAGGGAGGGCGCAGGGGGCTATGGCTACACCTTC
.	TRBV7-9	TRBJ1-2	.	13	CASSDYRDAGYTF	TGTGCCAGCAGCGATTACAGGGACGCTGGCTACACCTTC
.	TRBV11-2	TRBJ2-2	.	14	CASRLSRVPGELFF	TGTGCCAGCAGGCTATCCAGGGTCCCCGGGGAGCTGTTTTTT
TRBD1	TRBV27	TRBJ1-4	.	16	CASRHNSGTANEKLFF	TGTGCCAGCAGACATAACTCCGGGACAGCTAATGAAAAACTGTTTTTT
.	TRBV11-2	TRBJ1-1	.	14	CASSFNSRVPEAFF	TGTGCCAGCAGCTTTAATAGCAGGGTTCCTGAAGCTTTCTTT
.	TRBV11-3	TRBJ1-2	.	14	CASSLGPPERGYTF	TGTGCCAGCAGCTTAGGGCCCCCCGAGAGGGGCTACACCTTC
.	TRBV27	TRBJ2-5	.	14	CASPTLGRWETQYF	TGTGCCAGCCCGACCTTGGGGAGGTGGGAGACCCAGTACTTC
.	TRBV19	TRBJ1-5	.	15	CASIGSAGLRQPQHF	TGTGCCAGTATTGGTTCCGCAGGGCTTCGTCAGCCCCAGCATTTT
.	TRBV2	TRBJ1-2	.	16	CASSEGLQASNYGYTF	TGTGCCAGCAGTGAAGGTTTGCAGGCGAGCAACTATGGCTACACCTTC
.	TRBV5-1	TRBJ2-7	.	15	CASSLVPETGYEQYF	TGCGCCAGCAGCTTGGTACCCGAGACAGGATACGAGCAGTACTTC
.	TRBV29-1	TRBJ1-3	.	14	CSVRQGISGNTIYF	TGCAGCGTTCGGCAGGGGATTTCTGGAAACACCATATATTTT
.	TRBV27	TRBJ2-7	once	8	CASPERNF	TGTGCCAGCCCCGAGAGGAACTTC
.	TRBV2	TRBJ2-7	few	15	CASTEQQGLYYEQYF	TGTGCCAGCACCGAACAACAGGGTTTGTACTACGAGCAGTACTTC
.	TRBV19	TRBJ1-2	.	14	CASSLAGPIYGYTF	TGTGCCAGTAGTTTGGCAGGGCCCATCTATGGCTACACCTTC
TRBD1	TRBV27	TRBJ1-6	.	16	CASSTGTGGRISPLHF	TGTGCCAGCAGTACGGGGACAGGGGGCCGGATATCACCCCTCCACTTT